Each of the 29 T cell receptor beta chains below was sequenced from the same sample in a study of T-cell reconstitution after alpha-beta-depleted transplantation in children. Researchers prepared the TCRbeta library using unique molecular identifiers, the study reports. TCRdb recomputed calls from the PCR reads with MiXCR, one row per CDR3 protein. The table includes about 440,000 distinct CDR3 sequences, 43% detected once. Sequenced material: PBMCs, taken before TCRalphabeta/CD19-depleted stem cell transplant. All receptors derive from a girl aged 2 to 9 with aplastic anemia, due to receive a stem cell transplant.

This clonotype has a count of ten or more. V gene TRBV7-9 combines with J gene TRBJ2-7; D remains ambiguous. CDR3 length equals 12 residues. CDR1 is SEHNR, CDR2 FQNEAQ, per germline (reference sequence). Deletions cut 5 bases from V and 4 bases from J, with 9 bases between. The CDR3 DNA follows: TGTGCCAGCAGCCAACCCTTTTACGAGCAGTACTTC. Its translation: CASSQPFYEQYF.

This clonotype appeared a few times. The chain couples TRBV21-1 to TRBJ1-3; the table's D call TRBD1 went unverified against the DNA. TRBV21-1 is a listed pseudogene. This CDR3 spans 15 amino acids. In nucleotides, the CDR3 is TGTGCCAGCACCAGAGGACAGGGTTGCGGAAACACCATATATTTT. Residues: CASTRGQGCGNTIYF.

A word on this clonotype: A much more abundant neighbour one base away suggests this may be a read error. The chain has TRBV20-1 and TRBJ2-3, with D perhaps matching TRBD2 (7 bases). The germline CDR1 and CDR2 sequences are DFQATT and SNEGSKA (reference sequence). The CDR3 sequence is 16 residues long. The DNA for the CDR3 is TGCACTGCAAAGAACAGGGAGGGCCGAAACACAGATACGCAGTATTTT. As protein: CTAKNREGRNTDTQYF.

This clonotype was counted a single time. The gene calls are TRBV9 and TRBJ2-4; 7 bases fit TRBD2. Unmatched junction bases numbered 17, after V lost 4 bases and J lost 7 bases. Per germline, CDR1 SGDLS and CDR2 YYNGEE. The CDR3 length is 17 residues. In nucleotides, the CDR3 is TGTGCCAGCAGCCCGTCGGTGGGGGGGTCCCTCTTGAACATTCAGTACTTC. Residues: CASSPSVGGSLLNIQYF.

The V gene is TRBV20-1, the J gene TRBJ2-1; D is possibly TRBD1 or TRBD2 (5 bases each). This CDR3 comprises 11 residues. CDR1 and CDR2 from the germline V gene are DFQATT and SNEGSKA (reference sequence). Trimming took off 3 bases at V and 9 bases at J, with 9 bases between the two ends. CDR3 nucleotide sequence: TGCAGTGCTAGGTCTGGGGGTGAGCAGTTCTTC. This sequence encodes CSARSGGEQFF.

This clonotype has only a few counts. V gene TRBV20-1 combines with J gene TRBJ2-1, with TRBD2 matching over 10 bases. Looked up from germline, CDR1 is DFQATT and CDR2 is SNEGSKA (reference sequence). The CDR3 is made up of 17 amino acids. V lost 3 bases, J lost 4 bases, and 12 bases stayed unmatched. The CDR3 bases are TGCAGTGCTAGTTCGGGGTCTAGCGGGAGTGGGTACAATGAGCAGTTCTTC. Translating gives CSASSGSSGSGYNEQFF.

The chain links TRBV7-2 to TRBJ2-1, with a tentative D call TRBD1 (5 bases). Trimming removed 5 bases from V and 6 bases from J, with 8 bases in between. The germline V gene encodes CDR1 SGHTA and CDR2 FQGNSA. The CDR3 is 12 amino acids. In nucleotides, the CDR3 is TGTGCCAGCAGCGGGGCCCGCAATGAGCAGTTCTTC. Encoded protein: CASSGARNEQFF.

This clonotype has just one count. The genes are TRBV19 and TRBJ2-2, with TRBD1 matching 8 bases. The CDR3 sequence is 18 residues long. V trimming: 0 bases; J trimming: 1 base; junction bases outside the gene matches: 7. The germline V gene encodes CDR1 LNHDA and CDR2 SQIVND (reference sequence). The CDR3 here is CASSIDGRTGRNTGELFF. The CDR3 DNA follows: TGTGCCAGTAGTATAGACGGGCGGACAGGGCGGAACACCGGGGAGCTGTTTTTT.

The table lists this clonotype with a count of one. One junction end disagrees with the germline gene, perhaps due to a read error. The chain joins TRBV7-8 to TRBJ2-1; D gene unclear. The CDR3 consists of 14 residues. Germline CDR1 and CDR2: SGHVS and FQNEAQ. CDR3 residues: CASSPHKGYTEQFF. In DNA, the CDR3 is TGTGCCAGCAGCCCTCATAAAGGGTACACTGAGCAGTTCTTC.

This clonotype was observed at least ten times. The rearrangement links TRBV15 to TRBJ2-3; TRBD2 agrees at 7 bases. The CDR3 covers 15 residues. Trimming at V came to 1 base and at J to 4 bases, leaving 5 bases not matched to a gene. Germline V lookup: CDR1 LNHNV, CDR2 YYDKDF (reference sequence). The DNA of the CDR3 is TGTGCCACCAGCAGAGCCCGGGAGGCGGCAGATACGCAGTATTTT. Translation gives CATSRAREAADTQYF. Based on the CDR3 plus reference TRBV15 and TRBJ2-3, the full variable domain is DAMVIQNPRYQVTQFGKPVTLSCSQTLNHNVMYWYQQKSSQAPKLLFHYYDKDFNNEADTPDNFQSRRPNTSFCFLDIRSPGLGDTAMYLCATSRAREAADTQYFGPGTRLTVL.

The chain uses TRBV7-7 and TRBJ2-1, with 15 nucleotides matching TRBD2. V dropped 5 bases and J dropped 10; count of bases not matched to a gene: 6. The CDR3 spans 15 residues. The germline CDR1 and CDR2 sequences are SSHAT and FNYEAQ (reference sequence). The CDR3 nucleotides are TGTGCCAGCAGCCGGACTAGCGGGAGGGCAGACGAGCAGTTCTTC. This gives the protein CASSRTSGRADEQFF.

As for this clonotype: A junction boundary mismatches the germline segment, possibly from a read error. The chain couples TRBV7-6 to TRBJ1-2; D ambiguous. The CDR3 has 13 amino acids. The germline V gene encodes CDR1 SGHVS and CDR2 FNYEAQ. The CDR3 DNA sequence: TGTGCCAGCAGCTTAGCGACGGAAGATGGCTGCACCTTC. This encodes CASSLATEDGCTF.

The V gene is TRBV5-1, the J gene TRBJ2-1, with 11 bases aligning to TRBD2. The CDR3 runs 17 residues. CDR1 and CDR2 (germline): SGHRS, YFSETQ. V gave up 0 bases and J gave up 8 bases; unmatched junction bases: 10. The CDR3 coding sequence is TGCGCCAGCAGCTTGGCGTGGGGTAGCGGGAGGGCAGATGAGCAGTTCTTC. Translation: CASSLAWGSGRADEQFF.

V usage is TRBV12-3 or TRBV12-4 and J usage is TRBJ1-6, with D maybe TRBD1 (5 bases). Between the trimmed V and J ends, which lost 2 bases and 10 bases, there was a span of 12 bases. CDR3 size: 14 residues. The CDR3 DNA is TGTGCCAGCAGTTTAAGGGGCGTAGGATCACCCCTCCACTTT. It is translated as CASSLRGVGSPLHF.

The chain has TRBV4-1 and TRBJ2-1, with D perhaps assigned TRBD1 or TRBD2 (5 bases each). Germline CDR1 reads MGHRA; CDR2 reads YSYEKL. The ends were cut back, 3 bases at V and 0 bases at J, with 15 bases in the middle. This CDR3 region has 17 residues. The CDR3 protein is CASSHQGGPSSYNEQFF. CDR3 in DNA: TGCGCCAGCAGCCACCAGGGCGGGCCGAGCTCCTACAATGAGCAGTTCTTC.

This chain connects TRBV20-1 to TRBJ2-1, with D hard to call. Between the trimmed V and J ends, which lost 0 bases and 5 bases, there was a span of 11 bases. The CDR3 is 14 residues long. Germline values: CDR1 DFQATT, CDR2 SNEGSKA (reference sequence). The CDR3 loop reads CSARDVEGNNEQFF. CDR3 in DNA: TGCAGTGCTAGAGATGTCGAAGGAAACAATGAGCAGTTCTTC.

Ten or more counts support this clonotype. The V gene is TRBV6-5, the J gene TRBJ2-2, with D hard to call. CDR3 length: 15 amino acids. The germline CDR1 and CDR2 sequences are MNHEY and SVGAGI. V lost 0 bases to trimming and J lost 4 bases, with 9 bases between them. The CDR3, as DNA: TGTGCCAGCAGTTACTCGCGAGGTAGCACCGGGGAGCTGTTTTTT. This encodes CASSYSRGSTGELFF.

This clonotype appeared many times. The chain employs TRBV4-1 and TRBJ1-2; 10 bases map to TRBD1. The CDR3 totals 15 residues. Per germline, CDR1 MGHRA and CDR2 YSYEKL. After removal of 0 bases from V and 12 bases from J, the junction contained 10 bases not matched to a gene. In DNA, the CDR3 is TGCGCCAGCAGCCAAGAACCCTCAAGACAGGGGGCAAACACCTTC. It codes for CASSQEPSRQGANTF.

The V and J genes are TRBV6-5 and TRBJ1-1; D call uncertain. The germline CDR1 and CDR2 sequences are MNHEY and SVGAGI. CDR3 length equals 13 residues. The V end lost 0 bases, the J end lost 7 bases, and 9 bases lay between the germline ends. The CDR3 DNA follows: TGTGCCAGCAGTTACTCTGCAGGAGTTGAAGCTTTCTTT. Its translation: CASSYSAGVEAFF.

The J gene is TRBJ2-7, the V gene TRBV7-6, with D perhaps TRBD1 (6 bases). Germline CDR1 reads SGHVS; CDR2 reads FNYEAQ. Trimming removed 1 base from V and 7 bases from J, with 11 bases in between. This CDR3 region has 13 residues. The chain's CDR3 is CASSLGGGKEQYF. In DNA, the CDR3 is TGTGCCAGCAGCTTAGGTGGGGGCAAGGAGCAGTACTTC.

This sequence joins TRBV5-6 and TRBJ1-1; D remains unclear. This CDR3 comprises 14 residues. Trimming removed 4 bases at V and 1 base at J, with 11 bases between. Germline CDR1 is SGHDT and CDR2 is YYEEEE. DNA for the CDR3: TGTGCCAGCAGCCCGAATCGTGAGAACACTGAAGCTTTCTTT. Its protein is CASSPNRENTEAFF.

The chain recombines TRBV25-1 with TRBJ2-5; TRBD2 aligns across 9 bases. Germline trimming cut 8 bases from V and 4 bases from J; bases unmatched to any gene: 11. The CDR3 runs to 15 residues. Germline V gene sequence: CDR1 MGHDK, CDR2 SYGVNS. CDR3 DNA sequence: TGTGCCAGCGATTTCGGGACTAGCTTAGGAGAGACCCAGTACTTC. Translation: CASDFGTSLGETQYF.

The V and J genes are TRBV4-1 and TRBJ1-1; D is unresolved. Trimming removed 0 bases at V and 0 bases at J, with 8 bases between. Germline assignment: CDR1 MGHRA and CDR2 YSYEKL. The CDR3 runs 15 residues. DNA of the CDR3: TGCGCCAGCAGCCAAGATCCGGGGTTGAACACTGAAGCTTTCTTT. Translated, it gives CASSQDPGLNTEAFF.

This clonotype was detected only a few times. The V call is TRBV7-9, the J call TRBJ1-3; D perhaps matches TRBD1 (6 bases). The V gene's germline CDR1 is SEHNR and CDR2 FQNEAQ (reference sequence). There are 16 residues in the CDR3. Trimming took off 5 bases at V and 2 bases at J, with 16 bases between the two ends. Here the CDR3 reads CASSLPQGMTGNTIYF. The CDR3 nucleotides are TGTGCCAGCAGCCTCCCACAGGGAATGACTGGAAACACCATATATTTT.

The chain joins TRBV19 to TRBJ1-2, with TRBD1 matching 8 bases. The V gene's germline CDR1 is LNHDA and CDR2 SQIVND (reference sequence). V shed 7 bases and J 4 bases; nucleotides not matched to a gene: 8. The CDR3 has 14 amino acids. The CDR3 reads CASKNGQGGYGYTF. CDR3 nucleotide sequence: TGTGCCAGTAAGAATGGACAGGGCGGCTATGGCTACACCTTC.

This chain links TRBV6-1 with TRBJ1-3; 7 bases fit TRBD1. The CDR3 totals 14 residues. Losses at the gene ends were 6 bases for V and 0 bases for J; bases not matched to a gene: 2. CDR1 and CDR2 from the germline V gene are MNHNS and SASEGT. The CDR3 DNA reads TGTGCCAGCAGAAGGGACAGCTCTGGAAACACCATATATTTT. Its protein is CASRRDSSGNTIYF.

This clonotype was seen ten or more times. The V gene is TRBV12-3 or TRBV12-4, the J gene TRBJ2-3; D possibly matches TRBD1 or TRBD2 (6 bases each). V gave up 3 bases and J gave up 2 bases, with 12 bases separating them. The length of the CDR3 is 15 residues. CDR3 amino acids: CASSLRGTYTDTQYF. The CDR3 DNA reads TGTGCCAGCAGTTTGAGGGGGACTTACACAGATACGCAGTATTTT.

This clonotype has at least ten counts. V usage is TRBV20-1 and J usage is TRBJ1-1; the match to TRBD1 covers 7 bases. The germline V gene has CDR1 DFQATT and CDR2 SNEGSKA (reference sequence). This CDR3 contains 14 residues. The trim removed 5 bases at V and 8 bases at J, leaving 14 bases unmatched. The DNA for the CDR3 is TGCAGTGCTCCGAAGGGGACAGTTCAGGGGGAAGCTTTCTTT. Translating it yields CSAPKGTVQGEAFF.

With respect to this clonotype: A much bigger clone sits one base away, suggesting this may be a read error. The genes are TRBV20-1 and TRBJ2-3; D perhaps matches TRBD2 (5 bases). CDR1 is DFQATT, CDR2 SNEGSKA, per germline (reference sequence). The CDR3 is 14 amino acids. Trimming took 6 bases from V and 3 from J, leaving 16 bases between them. The CDR3 DNA reads TGCAGTGCCCCGCCATGCGGGCGTACAGATACGCAGTATTTT. Translation: CSAPPCGRTDTQYF.